The 26 T cell receptor beta chains presented below share a single source sample, sequenced in a study of beta chain features in type 1 diabetes (dated by TCRdb to 2016 to 2019). The library was prepared using the immunoSEQ multiplex PCR assay. The entire isolated RNA was reverse transcribed using the High Capacity cDNA Reverse Transcription Kit, and thus expressed TCRB transcripts were sequenced. In its TCRdb copy, this immuneACCESS table keeps in-frame sequences only and misses some clones. Where compared with another copy, unresolved V genes explain less than half of these, and the others have no known cause. The sample table holds 40,000 to 45,000 clones, of which about 66% were seen once. The ten largest clonotypes hold 2% to 2.5% of the sample. These receptors are not linked to any known antigen. Paper-wide results and their limitations: In all four CD4+ subsets, TCRB CDR3 length was moderately but significantly shorter in type 1 diabetes patients.

The specimen sequenced was Tregs from blood. The cell subset or site tag for this specimen amounts to: regulatory CD4+ T cells. Receptors were obtained from a woman aged 18-29 years with type 1 diabetes.

This clone was recorded once. This chain connects TRBV7-2 to TRBJ2-5; 12 bases line up with TRBD2. The CDR3 contains 15 residues. CDR1 is SGHTA and CDR2 is FQGNSA in the germline V gene. V shed 2 bases, J shed 9 bases, and the junction held 7 bases outside the gene matches. The CDR3 sequence: CASSLRLAGETAQYF. The CDR3 nucleotides read TGTGCCAGCAGCTTACGACTAGCGGGAGAGACGGCCCAGTACTTC.

This chain uses TRBV7-9 with TRBJ2-7; the match to TRBD1 covers 7 bases. This CDR3 has 13 amino acids. The germline V gene has CDR1 SEHNR and CDR2 FQNEAQ (reference sequence). J was trimmed by 6 bases and V by 4 bases; bases with no gene match: 6. The chain's CDR3 is CASSYRGPGEQYF. The DNA for the CDR3 is TGTGCCAGCAGCTATAGGGGGCCAGGCGAGCAGTACTTC.

V is TRBV5-1 and J is TRBJ2-1; D might be TRBD2 (6 bases). The CDR3 length is 15 residues. Between the trimmed V and J ends, which lost 0 bases and 9 bases, there was a span of 16 bases. Germline V gene sequence: CDR1 SGHRS, CDR2 YFSETQ. The CDR3 loop is CASSLGGGTGGEQFF. CDR3 nucleotide sequence: TGCGCCAGCAGCTTGGGAGGCGGGACCGGGGGTGAGCAGTTCTTC.

This chain uses TRBV27 with TRBJ2-2; D remains unclear. Germline assignment: CDR1 MNHEY and CDR2 SMNVEV (reference sequence). The CDR3 covers 16 residues. Trimming removed 6 bases at V and 0 bases at J, with 14 bases between. The CDR3 here is CASRPHVVANTGELFF. CDR3 DNA sequence: TGTGCCAGCAGACCCCACGTGGTAGCGAACACCGGGGAGCTGTTTTTT.

This clone was counted a few times. The chain recombines TRBV23-1 with TRBJ1-2; D is uncertain. TRBV23-1 is an ORF for which the function is uncertain. The germline V and J ends were trimmed by 8 bases and 4 bases, with 14 bases remaining between them. This CDR3 contains 13 residues. This CDR3 reads CASREPPPYGYTF. The CDR3 coding sequence is TGCGCCAGCCGGGAGCCGCCACCCTATGGCTACACCTTC.

The chain uses TRBV5-1 and TRBJ2-3; TRBD2 aligns across 15 bases. V was pared by 5 bases and J by 2 bases, with 18 bases of the junction left unmatched. Germline CDR1 and CDR2: SGHRS and YFSETQ. The CDR3 totals 21 residues. This chain's CDR3 is CASRPTGTSGGMAAHTDTQYF. The CDR3 DNA sequence: TGCGCCAGCAGACCTACCGGGACTAGCGGGGGGATGGCGGCACACACAGATACGCAGTATTTT.

The rearrangement joins TRBV29-1 to TRBJ1-4, with unresolved D. Trimming took 4 bases from V and 7 from J, leaving 13 bases between them. Germline V gene lookup returns CDR1 SQVTM and CDR2 ANQGSEA. The CDR3 sequence is 13 residues long. CDR3 loop: CSVVTTEGEKLFF. As DNA, the CDR3 is TGCAGCGTTGTTACCACAGAGGGTGAAAAACTGTTTTTT.

This clone was seen a single time. This chain uses TRBV5-6 with TRBJ2-6; D uncertain. V was shortened by 4 bases and J by 4 bases, with 9 bases between the two germline ends. This CDR3 has 14 amino acids. CDR1 is SGHDT, CDR2 YYEEEE, per germline. In DNA form, the CDR3 reads TGTGCCAGCAGCCCTCTCTCGGGGGCCAACGTCCTGACTTTC. It is translated as CASSPLSGANVLTF.

The CDR3 protein is CAISGAGLNYEQYF. CDR3 DNA sequence: TGTGCCATCAGTGGGGCGGGGCTGAACTACGAGCAGTACTTC. The chain employs TRBV10-3 and TRBJ2-7, with a tentative D call TRBD2 (6 bases). The CDR3 length is 14 residues. Trimming stripped 4 bases from V and 3 bases from J, with 13 bases between. CDR1 ENHRY and CDR2 SYGVKD come from the germline V gene.

The chain couples TRBV10-1 to TRBJ2-2, with D possibly matching TRBD2 (5 bases). The CDR3 sequence is 14 residues long. Trimming pared 6 bases from V and 6 bases from J, leaving 14 bases between. Germline CDR1 and CDR2: WNHNN and SYGVQD (reference sequence). This CDR3 reads CASSGTSMAGELFF. CDR3 bases: TGCGCCAGCAGCGGTACTAGTATGGCCGGGGAGCTGTTTTTT.

This chain uses TRBV5-5 with TRBJ1-5, with 9 bases fitting TRBD1. V was pared by 4 bases and J by 5 bases, with 7 bases of the junction left unmatched. This CDR3 is built from 15 residues. CDR1 is SGHKS and CDR2 is YYEKEE in the germline V gene (reference sequence). The CDR3, as DNA: TGTGCCAGCAGCAGGGGACAGGGATACGATCAGCCCCAGCATTTT. This encodes CASSRGQGYDQPQHF.

This chain links TRBV11-2 with TRBJ2-5; 7 bases map to TRBD2. CDR1 SGHAT and CDR2 FQNNGV come from the germline V gene. This CDR3 contains 13 residues. After removal of 7 bases from V and 5 bases from J, the junction contained 7 bases not matched to a gene. The CDR3 sequence: CASKTTGGETQYF. DNA of the CDR3: TGTGCCAGCAAGACCACCGGGGGGGAGACCCAGTACTTC.

This rearrangement joins TRBV2 to TRBJ1-1; TRBD1 aligns across 8 bases. J was trimmed by 6 bases and V by 5 bases; bases with no gene match: 8. This CDR3 comprises 14 residues. Germline CDR1 is SNHLY and CDR2 is FYNNEI. The CDR3 here is CASSRGQARAEAFF. The DNA for the CDR3 is TGTGCCAGCAGTAGGGGACAGGCAAGGGCTGAAGCTTTCTTT.

The gene calls are TRBV6-1 and TRBJ2-7, with 8 bases lining up with TRBD1. The CDR3 extends over 16 amino acids. Losses at the gene ends were 4 bases for V and 0 bases for J; bases not matched to a gene: 8. Germline V gene sequence: CDR1 MNHNS, CDR2 SASEGT. CDR3 nucleotides: TGTGCCAGCAGTGGTGTATGGACAGGGACCTCCTACGAGCAGTACTTC. Its translation: CASSGVWTGTSYEQYF.

The gene calls are TRBV5-1 and TRBJ2-3; D not certain. V was trimmed by 3 bases and J by 1 base, leaving 15 bases between them. Germline values: CDR1 SGHRS, CDR2 YFSETQ. The CDR3 extends over 16 amino acids. CDR3 bases: TGCGCCAGCAGCTCCTTCGGTAGAAAAGGCACAGATACGCAGTATTTT. This encodes CASSSFGRKGTDTQYF.

The rearrangement joins TRBV18 to TRBJ2-7; 9 bases match TRBD1. This CDR3 has 15 amino acids. Per the germline V gene, CDR1 is KGHSH and CDR2 is LQKENI. V was pared by 0 bases and J by 6 bases, with 6 bases of the junction left unmatched. CDR3 sequence (DNA): TGTGCCAGCTCACCACCGGGACAGGGACGAATCGAGCAGTACTTC. It specifies CASSPPGQGRIEQYF.

This clone showed up just once. This chain joins TRBV28 and TRBJ2-7; D not certain. Germline CDR1 and CDR2: MDHEN and SYDVKM. V was clipped by 1 base and J by 5 bases, with 6 bases between them. The CDR3 extends over 12 amino acids. In nucleotides, the CDR3 is TGTGCCAGCAGTTTATTAGGAGACGAGCAGTACTTC. Its protein is CASSLLGDEQYF.

This chain joins TRBV9 and TRBJ2-1; TRBD1 aligns across 9 bases. CDR1 and CDR2 (germline): SGDLS, YYNGEE. This CDR3 is 14 amino acids long. V lost 2 bases and J lost 3; bases outside the gene matches: 0. Written as DNA, the CDR3 is TGTGCCAGCAGCGTGACAGGGGGCTACAATGAGCAGTTCTTC. This translates into CASSVTGGYNEQFF.

In this sample, this clone turned up a few times. The chain uses TRBV10-3 and TRBJ2-6; perhaps TRBD1 as D (5 bases). V was shortened by 5 bases and J by 1 base, with 9 bases between the two germline ends. The CDR3 contains 15 residues. Looked up from germline, CDR1 is ENHRY and CDR2 is SYGVKD. The CDR3 loop reads CAISPGMSGANVLTF. For the CDR3, the DNA is TGTGCCATCAGTCCAGGGATGTCTGGGGCCAACGTCCTGACTTTC.

J is TRBJ2-4 and V is TRBV19; TRBD1 might be the D (6 bases). Germline V CDR1 and CDR2: LNHDA, SQIVND (reference sequence). The V gene lost 9 bases and the J gene lost 0 bases, with 15 bases spanning the gap. The CDR3 is made up of 15 amino acids. The CDR3 loop reads CASQGLEKAKNIQYF. The CDR3, as DNA: TGTGCCAGCCAGGGGTTGGAGAAAGCCAAAAACATTCAGTACTTC.

The CDR3 DNA is TGTGCCAGCAGCCCACGACAAGGCTCTGGAAACACCATATATTTT. Translating it yields CASSPRQGSGNTIYF. The chain carries TRBV5-4 and TRBJ1-3; D is unclear. Between the trimmed V and J ends, which lost 4 bases and 0 bases, there was a span of 11 bases. From germline, CDR1 is SGHNT and CDR2 YYREEE (reference sequence). This CDR3 has 15 residues.

The chain couples TRBV5-1 to TRBJ1-6; 9 nucleotides agree with TRBD1. The germline gives CDR1 SGHRS, CDR2 YFSETQ. Trimming removed 2 bases from V and 7 bases from J; junction bases left unmatched: 10. The CDR3 contains 17 residues. Written as DNA, the CDR3 is TGCGCCAGCAGCTTACAACCGGGACAGGGAATAAATTCACCCCTCCACTTT. Translation: CASSLQPGQGINSPLHF.

The V and J genes are TRBV7-8 and TRBJ2-7, with 10 bases fitting TRBD2. After removal of 2 bases from V and 2 bases from J, the junction contained 6 bases not matched to a gene. The CDR3 runs 16 residues. CDR1 is SGHVS, CDR2 FQNEAQ, per germline. DNA of the CDR3: TGTGCCAGCAGCTTACGCGGTGGGACTAGCGCCTACGAGCAGTACTTC. As protein: CASSLRGGTSAYEQYF.

The V gene is TRBV19, the J gene TRBJ1-1; 8 bases fit TRBD1. The CDR3 loop spans 17 amino acids. Germline-derived CDR1 and CDR2 are LNHDA and SQIVND (reference sequence). With V trimmed by 3 bases and J by 1 base, 10 bases remained unmatched. The chain's CDR3 is CASSIGQGAGENTEAFF. The DNA for the CDR3 is TGTGCCAGTAGTATTGGGCAGGGGGCAGGCGAGAACACTGAAGCTTTCTTT.

The chain employs TRBV5-4 and TRBJ1-6; unclear D gene. This CDR3 has 14 amino acids. V lost 4 bases and J 6 bases, leaving 11 bases between the germline ends. CDR1 is SGHNT, CDR2 YYREEE, per germline (reference sequence). The CDR3 sequence: CASSREAVNSPLHF. CDR3 coding DNA: TGTGCCAGCAGCCGGGAGGCAGTTAATTCACCCCTCCACTTT.

The chain links TRBV5-8 to TRBJ2-7, with D uncertain. Germline values: CDR1 SGHTS, CDR2 YDEGEE. The CDR3 totals 13 residues. V was clipped by 5 bases and J by 2 bases, with 11 bases between them. In nucleotides, the CDR3 is TGTGCCAGCAGTAAACAGCCGACCTACGAGCAGTACTTC. It encodes CASSKQPTYEQYF.